Given below is one TCR beta chain in context. The antigen is not known. The data were obtained in a study of shared clonotypes between healthy human individuals. Study in general: CD4 naive cells filled three plates per donor, CD4 memory three, CD8 naive two and CD8 memory one.

Each cell subset's genomic DNA was divided evenly among several immunoSEQ plates. Profiling relied on immunoSEQ multiplex PCR, and the TCRdb table lists in-frame clones only, not all of them. The sample yields about 1.1 million clones, roughly 74% seen once. The CDR3 is made up of 13 amino acids. Germline CDR1 is LNHDA and CDR2 is SQIVND (reference sequence). V lost 3 bases and J lost 1, with 4 bases in between. Broader study findings: In a few donors, about 5% of naive CD4 clonotypes appeared in common. Donor clonotype sharing was expected to depend on sequencing depth.

Sample: memory CD4+ T cells from PBMCs. The subset here: CD45RA-negative fraction. This clonotype was obtained from a man between 18 and 35 years old in good health. Some clones in this sample may be carry-over from other donors' samples. The chain combines TRBV19 with TRBJ1-3; D ambiguous. DNA for the CDR3: TGTGCCAGTAGTATCTCATCTGGAAACACCATATATTTT. Protein product: CASSISSGNTIYF.